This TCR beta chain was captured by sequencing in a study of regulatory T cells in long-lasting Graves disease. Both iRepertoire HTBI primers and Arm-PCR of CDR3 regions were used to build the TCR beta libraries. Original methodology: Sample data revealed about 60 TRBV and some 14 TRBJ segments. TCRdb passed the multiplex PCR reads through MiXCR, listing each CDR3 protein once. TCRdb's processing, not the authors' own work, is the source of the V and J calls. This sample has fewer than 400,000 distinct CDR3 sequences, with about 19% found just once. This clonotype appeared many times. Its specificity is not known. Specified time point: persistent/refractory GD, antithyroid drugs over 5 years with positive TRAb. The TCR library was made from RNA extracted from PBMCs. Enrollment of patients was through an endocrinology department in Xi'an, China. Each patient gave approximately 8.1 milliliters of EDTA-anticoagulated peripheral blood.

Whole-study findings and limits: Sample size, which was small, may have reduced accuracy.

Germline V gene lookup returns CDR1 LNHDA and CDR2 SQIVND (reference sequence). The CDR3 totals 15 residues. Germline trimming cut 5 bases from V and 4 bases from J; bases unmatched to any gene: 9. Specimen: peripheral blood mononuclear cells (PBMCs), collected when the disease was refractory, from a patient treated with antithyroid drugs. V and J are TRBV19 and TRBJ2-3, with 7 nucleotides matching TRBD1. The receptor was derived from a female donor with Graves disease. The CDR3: CASSRGGLSADTQYF. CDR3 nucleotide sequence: TGTGCCAGTAGTCGAGGGGGCCTTAGCGCAGATACGCAGTATTTT.